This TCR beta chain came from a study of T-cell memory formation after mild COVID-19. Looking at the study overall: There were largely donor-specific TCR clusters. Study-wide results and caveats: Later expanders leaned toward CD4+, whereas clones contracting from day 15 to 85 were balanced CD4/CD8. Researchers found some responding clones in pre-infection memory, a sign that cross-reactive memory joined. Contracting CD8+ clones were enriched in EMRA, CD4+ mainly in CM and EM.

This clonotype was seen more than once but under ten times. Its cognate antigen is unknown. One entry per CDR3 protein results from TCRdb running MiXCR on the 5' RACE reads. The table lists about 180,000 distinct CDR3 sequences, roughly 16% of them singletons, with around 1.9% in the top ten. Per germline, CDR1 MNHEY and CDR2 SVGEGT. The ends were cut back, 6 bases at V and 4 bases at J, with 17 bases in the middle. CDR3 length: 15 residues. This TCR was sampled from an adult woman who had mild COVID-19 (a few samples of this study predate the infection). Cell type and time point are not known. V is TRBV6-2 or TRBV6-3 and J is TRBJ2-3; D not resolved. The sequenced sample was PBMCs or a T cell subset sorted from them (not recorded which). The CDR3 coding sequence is TGTGCCAGCAGGGAAATCGGACGTGCAGCAGATACGCAGTATTTT. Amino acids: CASREIGRAADTQYF.